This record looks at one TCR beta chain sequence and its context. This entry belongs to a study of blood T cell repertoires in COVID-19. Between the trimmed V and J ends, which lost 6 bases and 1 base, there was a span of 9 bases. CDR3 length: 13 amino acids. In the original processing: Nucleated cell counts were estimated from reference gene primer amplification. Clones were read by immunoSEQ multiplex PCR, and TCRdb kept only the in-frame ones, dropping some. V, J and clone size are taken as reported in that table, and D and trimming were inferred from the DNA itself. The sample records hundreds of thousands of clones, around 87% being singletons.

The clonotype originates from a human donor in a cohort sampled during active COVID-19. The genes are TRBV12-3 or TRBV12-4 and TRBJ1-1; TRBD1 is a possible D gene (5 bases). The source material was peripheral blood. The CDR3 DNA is TGTGCCAGCAGGGCCACAGGGAACACTGAAGCTTTCTTT. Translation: CASRATGNTEAFF.